Shown below are 9 T cell receptor beta chains from a single sample sequenced in a study of human T cells and chemical hapten exposure. Time point described: patch test 2, 6 weeks after DPC sensitization. This sample's treatment: therapeutic diphenylcyclopropenone sensitization with weekly scalp DPC. TCRdb reprocessed the RACE reads with MiXCR, giving one entry per CDR3 protein. The data hold about 80,000 distinct CDR3 sequences, with about 9.4% observed a single time. This specimen consisted of whole blood, obtained in connection with sensitization to the hapten diphenylcyclopropenone (DPC). These receptors were obtained from a woman in her 30s with alopecia areata. Some clones in this sample may be carry-over from other donors' samples.

The gene calls are TRBV6-5 and TRBJ2-1; D may be TRBD2 (5 bases). CDR1 MNHEY and CDR2 SVGAGI come from the germline V gene. The CDR3 is 13 amino acids. Between the trimmed V and J ends, which lost 1 base and 5 bases, there was a span of 6 bases. CDR3 DNA: TGTGCCAGCAGTTACTTGAGGGACAATGAGCAGTTCTTC. Translated: CASSYLRDNEQFF.

This clonotype has just a few counts. V usage is TRBV9 and J usage is TRBJ2-2; the D gene could be TRBD1 or TRBD2 (6 bases each). Per germline, CDR1 SGDLS and CDR2 YYNGEE. The CDR3 is 19 residues long. The V and J ends lost 0 bases and 3 bases respectively, with 21 bases between them. The CDR3 DNA sequence: TGTGCCAGCAGCGTAGAAGGAGGGGGATATGGGAAGGACACCGGGGAGCTGTTTTTT. This sequence encodes CASSVEGGGYGKDTGELFF. Based on the CDR3 plus reference TRBV9 and TRBJ2-2, the full variable domain is DSGVTQTPKHLITATGQRVTLRCSPRSGDLSVYWYQQSLDQGLQFLIQYYNGEERAKGNILERFSAQQFPDLHSELNLSSLELGDSALYFCASSVEGGGYGKDTGELFFGEGSRLTVL.

The chain combines TRBV29-1 with TRBJ2-7; TRBD1 agrees at 8 bases. The V and J ends lost 3 bases and 2 bases, in that order; junction bases with no gene match: 9. This CDR3 has 15 residues. The V gene's germline CDR1 is SQVTM and CDR2 ANQGSEA. CDR3 nucleotide sequence: TGCAGCGTTGAGCGAAGACAGGGGTCCGCCTACGAGCAGTACTTC. It codes for CSVERRQGSAYEQYF.

The gene calls are TRBV7-3 and TRBJ2-2; D is unclear. Trimming removed 5 bases from V and 3 bases from J, with 13 bases in between. Per the germline V gene, CDR1 is SGHTA and CDR2 is FQGTGA. This CDR3 comprises 15 residues. The CDR3 DNA sequence: TGTGCCAGCAGCCCCGGCAGTTCCTACACCGGGGAGCTGTTTTTT. As protein: CASSPGSSYTGELFF.

This clonotype has a count of ten or more. The genes are TRBV29-1 and TRBJ1-1; the D gene is possibly TRBD1 (6 bases). Germline V CDR1 and CDR2: SQVTM, ANQGSEA. CDR3 length: 14 residues. Trimming cost V 3 bases and J 4 bases, with 15 bases left between them. CDR3 in amino acids: CSVEVGGVRTEAFF. In DNA, the CDR3 is TGCAGCGTTGAGGTAGGGGGAGTTCGCACTGAAGCTTTCTTT.

This clonotype was seen repeatedly, ten times or more. The rearrangement links TRBV18 to TRBJ1-1; TRBD1 aligns across 7 bases. This CDR3 is 16 amino acids long. Unmatched junction bases numbered 11, after V lost 4 bases and J lost 3 bases. Germline lookup yields CDR1 KGHSH and CDR2 LQKENI. CDR3 coding DNA: TGTGCCAGCTCACTCGGCAGGGGGGTCCGTTACACTGAAGCTTTCTTT. Its protein is CASSLGRGVRYTEAFF.

The sample holds many counts of this clonotype. V and J are TRBV7-2 and TRBJ2-3, with D maybe TRBD2 (6 bases). V was clipped by 6 bases and J by 0 bases, with 7 bases between them. Germline CDR1 and CDR2: SGHTA and FQGNSA. This CDR3 has 13 residues. The CDR3 loop reads CASSGGSTDTQYF. CDR3 sequence (DNA): TGTGCCAGCAGTGGGGGGAGCACAGATACGCAGTATTTT.

In this sample, this clonotype turned up a few times. The V gene is TRBV10-3, the J gene TRBJ2-2, with 10 bases aligning to TRBD2. From germline, CDR1 is ENHRY and CDR2 SYGVKD. V gave up 7 bases and J gave up 2 bases; unmatched junction bases: 10. The CDR3 spans 17 residues. The CDR3 DNA reads TGTGCCATCAACTCGGGGACTAGCGAGATTAACACCGGGGAGCTGTTTTTT. It yields the protein CAINSGTSEINTGELFF.

This clonotype appeared many times. The V gene is TRBV18, the J gene TRBJ2-2; D may be TRBD1 (5 bases). CDR1 is KGHSH, CDR2 LQKENI, per germline. The germline V and J ends were trimmed by 4 bases and 0 bases, with 9 bases remaining between them. This CDR3 comprises 15 residues. The CDR3: CASSRRTSNTGELFF. The CDR3, as DNA: TGTGCCAGCTCACGCCGGACATCGAACACCGGGGAGCTGTTTTTT.